A single sample is the source of the 29 T cell receptor beta chains below, sequenced in a study of identifying expanded T cells in peripheral blood. Clones were read by immunoSEQ multiplex PCR, and TCRdb kept only the in-frame ones, dropping some. The sample lists about 90,000 clones; about 85% were seen once. The specimen was blood. Every receptor here comes from a person aged 18 to 69 in good health.

In its sample, this clone was seen a few times. The CDR3 DNA reads TGTGCCAGCAGTCAGTGGACACGCTCTGGAAACACCATATATTTT. Translation: CASSQWTRSGNTIYF. V and J are TRBV6-5 and TRBJ1-3, with D maybe TRBD1 (5 bases). The V and J ends lost 5 bases and 0 bases respectively, with 11 bases between them. Germline CDR1 and CDR2: MNHEY and SVGAGI. The CDR3 covers 15 residues.

The chain has TRBV6-6 and TRBJ2-7; D is unclear. Germline-derived CDR1 and CDR2 are MNHNY and SVGAGI (reference sequence). Trimming shortened V by 5 bases and J by 4 bases, and 6 bases separated the two germline ends. The CDR3 runs to 11 residues. The CDR3 loop is CASSMGYEQYF. CDR3 sequence (DNA): TGTGCCAGCAGTATGGGATACGAGCAGTACTTC.

The J gene is TRBJ2-1, the V gene TRBV2, with D perhaps matching TRBD1 (6 bases). The CDR3 is 13 residues long. V lost 7 bases and J 3 bases, leaving 10 bases between the germline ends. Germline lookup yields CDR1 SNHLY and CDR2 FYNNEI. The CDR3: CASKQGNYNEQFF. CDR3 nucleotide sequence: TGTGCCAGCAAACAGGGTAACTACAATGAGCAGTTCTTC.

The rearrangement joins TRBV7-2 to TRBJ1-1; no firm D call. There are 11 residues in the CDR3. The germline V gene encodes CDR1 SGHTA and CDR2 FQGNSA. Trimming removed 4 bases at V and 10 bases at J, with 10 bases between. The CDR3 region has the DNA TGTGCCAGCAGCTCAGGCGCTGGAGCTTTCTTT. Amino acids: CASSSGAGAFF.

The V and J genes are TRBV27 and TRBJ1-6; D gene uncertain. The CDR3 extends over 17 amino acids. Germline assignment: CDR1 MNHEY and CDR2 SMNVEV (reference sequence). V shed 2 bases and J shed 4 bases, with 15 bases lying between them. CDR3 sequence reads: CASSLLFPRQYNSPLHF. The CDR3 bases are TGTGCCAGCAGTTTACTGTTCCCCCGCCAGTATAATTCACCCCTCCACTTT.

The J gene is TRBJ1-2, the V gene TRBV18; TRBD1 is a possible D gene (6 bases). CDR1 and CDR2 (germline): KGHSH, LQKENI. The CDR3 runs to 15 residues. V was clipped by 4 bases and J by 2 bases, with 14 bases between them. CDR3 bases: TGTGCCAGCTCACTAAGGACAGCCCTAAACTATGGCTACACCTTC. Translation: CASSLRTALNYGYTF.

This clone has just a few counts. The chain employs TRBV5-1 and TRBJ1-1, with a tentative D call TRBD1 (5 bases). Germline CDR1 reads SGHRS; CDR2 reads YFSETQ. V was clipped by 2 bases and J by 1 base, with 9 bases between them. The CDR3 has 14 residues. The CDR3, as DNA: TGCGCCAGCAGCTTCGACAGTGGGAACACTGAAGCTTTCTTT. This translates into CASSFDSGNTEAFF.

The chain employs TRBV11-2 and TRBJ2-3, with a weak D call TRBD2 (7 bases). Germline CDR1 reads SGHAT; CDR2 reads FQNNGV. V lost 5 bases and J 2 bases, leaving 20 bases between the germline ends. There are 17 residues in the CDR3. CDR3 amino acids: CASSPRGGGQITDTQYF. Written as DNA, the CDR3 is TGTGCCAGCAGCCCTAGGGGGGGAGGGCAGATCACAGATACGCAGTATTTT. The full variable domain, rest sourced from reference TRBV11-2 and TRBJ2-3, is EAGVAQSPRYKIIEKRQSVAFWCNPISGHATLYWYQQILGQGPKLLIQFQNNGVVDDSQLPKDRFSAERLKGVDSTLKIQPAKLEDSAVYLCASSPRGGGQITDTQYFGPGTRLTVL.

The V and J genes are TRBV6-1 and TRBJ1-2, with D tentatively TRBD1 (5 bases). The CDR3 loop spans 14 amino acids. V lost 6 bases and J 6 bases, leaving 17 bases between the germline ends. The V gene's germline CDR1 is MNHNS and CDR2 SASEGT. The CDR3 region has the DNA TGTGCCAGCAGAGGGCTCGGGGCAGCCCATGGCTACACCTTC. Amino acid sequence: CASRGLGAAHGYTF.

As to this clone: At one of its ends the junction is not consistent with the germline gene, which may arise from a read error. CDR3 in amino acids: CASSSKGLIAYEQYF. In nucleotides, the CDR3 is TGTGCCAGCAGTTCAAAGGGGCTTATCGCCTACGAGCAGTACTTC. J is TRBJ2-7 and V is TRBV10-2, with TRBD1 as a possible D gene (5 bases). CDR3 size: 15 residues. Germline V gene sequence: CDR1 WSHSY, CDR2 SAAADI.

V and J are TRBV6-5 and TRBJ2-1; 10 positions agree with TRBD2. CDR1 MNHEY and CDR2 SVGAGI come from the germline V gene. Trimming took 2 bases from V and 8 from J; bases not matched to a gene: 6. The length of the CDR3 is 15 residues. CDR3 DNA: TGTGCCAGCAGTTACACGGAACTAGCGGGGTATGAGCAGTTCTTC. Residues: CASSYTELAGYEQFF.

This chain joins TRBV7-2 and TRBJ2-2; D unclear. The CDR3 extends over 16 amino acids. In germline, CDR1 is SGHTA, CDR2 FQGNSA. Trimming took off 4 bases at V and 4 bases at J, with 16 bases between the two ends. CDR3 loop: CASSSAVRLGTGELFF. In nucleotides, the CDR3 is TGTGCCAGCAGCTCCGCAGTCAGACTTGGCACCGGGGAGCTGTTTTTT.

This clone came up once. The V and J genes are TRBV30 and TRBJ2-2, with D possibly matching TRBD1 (6 bases). V dropped 3 bases and J dropped 6 bases, with 11 bases sitting between them. The germline V gene encodes CDR1 GTSNPN and CDR2 SVGIG (reference sequence). This CDR3 region has 13 residues. CDR3: CAWRQTGPGELFF. As DNA, the CDR3 is TGTGCCTGGAGACAAACAGGGCCCGGGGAGCTGTTTTTT.

V usage is TRBV11-3 and J usage is TRBJ2-7, with 9 bases lining up with TRBD1. J lost 4 bases, V lost 5 bases, and 6 bases had no gene match. Looked up from germline, CDR1 is SGHNT and CDR2 is YENEEA. This CDR3 has 14 amino acids. In DNA, the CDR3 is TGTGCCAGCAGCCATACAGGGGGCCGGTACGAGCAGTACTTC. Translation: CASSHTGGRYEQYF. Using reference TRBV11-3 and TRBJ2-7 for the parts outside the CDR3, the full variable domain is EAGVVQSPRYKIIEKKQPVAFWCNPISGHNTLYWYLQNLGQGPELLIRYENEEAVDDSQLPKDRFSAERLKGVDSTLKIQPAELGDSAVYLCASSHTGGRYEQYFGPGTRLTVT.

The V call is TRBV7-2, the J call TRBJ2-5; no clear D. V was cut by 1 base and J by 5 bases, with 8 bases left in between. The germline V gene encodes CDR1 SGHTA and CDR2 FQGNSA. This CDR3 region has 13 residues. CDR3: CASSLVQMETQYF. As DNA, the CDR3 is TGTGCCAGCAGCTTAGTCCAAATGGAGACCCAGTACTTC.

This chain uses TRBV28 with TRBJ2-7, with D unclear. The CDR3 runs 12 residues. With 3 bases removed from V and 5 bases from J, the gap between germline ends came to 8 bases. In germline, CDR1 is MDHEN, CDR2 SYDVKM. Here the CDR3 DNA reads TGTGCCAGCAGTTTTTCTTTCCACGAGCAGTACTTC. It specifies CASSFSFHEQYF. The variable domain in full, completed from reference TRBV28 and TRBJ2-7, reads DVKVTQSSRYLVKRTGEKVFLECVQDMDHENMFWYRQDPGLGLRLIYFSYDVKMKEKGDIPEGYSVSREKKERFSLILESASTNQTSMYLCASSFSFHEQYFGPGTRLTVT.

The chain employs TRBV7-4 and TRBJ1-2; D gene unclear. This CDR3 is built from 14 residues. The germline gives CDR1 SGHVT, CDR2 SQSDAQ. The V gene lost 4 bases and the J gene lost 8 bases, with 17 bases spanning the gap. CDR3 coding DNA: TGTGCCAGCAGCTCCTCTCCAGGTACCGACGGCTACACCTTC. Amino acid sequence: CASSSSPGTDGYTF.

This sequence joins TRBV25-1 and TRBJ2-5; D perhaps matches TRBD2 (5 bases). V was clipped by 5 bases and J by 5 bases, with 21 bases between them. Germline-derived CDR1 and CDR2 are MGHDK and SYGVNS. This CDR3 is 16 amino acids long. CDR3 DNA: TGTGCCAGCAGTCCCCCGTTTTTGGGAGTGAGCGAGACCCAGTACTTC. Amino acids: CASSPPFLGVSETQYF.

The rearrangement uses TRBV4-1 and TRBJ2-3; D is unresolved. V lost 1 base, J lost 0 bases, and 11 bases lay in between. The CDR3 has 16 amino acids. CDR1 MGHRA and CDR2 YSYEKL come from the germline V gene. CDR3 sequence reads: CASSQAGEASTDTQYF. The CDR3 DNA reads as TGCGCCAGCAGCCAAGCTGGAGAAGCTAGCACAGATACGCAGTATTTT.

The chain is built from TRBV6-1 and TRBJ1-1; D gene ambiguous. The germline gives CDR1 MNHNS, CDR2 SASEGT. CDR3 length: 12 amino acids. Trimming pared 5 bases from V and 1 base from J, leaving 5 bases between. The DNA of the CDR3 is TGTGCCAGCAGTCCAGAGAACACTGAAGCTTTCTTT. It is translated as CASSPENTEAFF.

This clone occurred once. For the CDR3, the DNA is TGCGCCAGCAGCCAAGATTTGATATCGGGGACAGGGGTGGACACTGAAGCTTTCTTT. This gives the protein CASSQDLISGTGVDTEAFF. The chain carries TRBV4-3 and TRBJ1-1; 10 positions match TRBD1. CDR3 length: 19 residues. The germline V gene has CDR1 LGHNA and CDR2 YSLEER. With V trimmed by 0 bases and J by 3 bases, 13 bases remained unmatched.

The V gene is TRBV30, the J gene TRBJ2-1; D is unresolved. CDR1 and CDR2 from the germline V gene are GTSNPN and SVGIG (reference sequence). The V and J ends lost 2 bases and 7 bases respectively, with 12 bases between them. The CDR3 spans 13 residues. The CDR3 sequence is CAWSSGPLNEQFF. The CDR3 DNA reads as TGTGCCTGGAGTTCAGGACCCTTAAATGAGCAGTTCTTC.

The table lists this clone with a few counts. The chain carries TRBV7-9 and TRBJ1-3; D unresolved. The CDR3 is 15 amino acids. V was shortened by 5 bases and J by 0 bases, with 11 bases between the two germline ends. Germline CDR1 reads SEHNR; CDR2 reads FQNEAQ (reference sequence). CDR3 sequence (DNA): TGTGCCAGCAGCCACGCCCTTCGCTCTGGAAACACCATATATTTT. It codes for CASSHALRSGNTIYF.

V gene TRBV2 combines with J gene TRBJ1-2, with 8 bases fitting TRBD1. The CDR3 spans 14 residues. V shed 6 bases and J 4 bases; nucleotides not matched to a gene: 7. Germline CDR1 reads SNHLY; CDR2 reads FYNNEI. CDR3 sequence: CASSRQGQAYGYTF. In DNA, the CDR3 is TGTGCCAGCAGCCGACAGGGGCAAGCCTATGGCTACACCTTC.

The chain combines TRBV11-2 with TRBJ2-7, with D hard to call. V was cut by 2 bases and J by 0 bases, with 8 bases left in between. Per the germline V gene, CDR1 is SGHAT and CDR2 is FQNNGV. The CDR3 totals 14 residues. The CDR3 DNA follows: TGTGCCAGCAGCTTACGAATCAGCTCCTACGAGCAGTACTTC. Translation gives CASSLRISSYEQYF.

The CDR3, as DNA: TGTGCCAGCAGCCAGGGGGCCTCCTACGAGCAGTACTTC. This translates into CASSQGASYEQYF. The chain employs TRBV6-5 and TRBJ2-7; the match to TRBD1 covers 8 bases. The CDR3 is made up of 13 amino acids. V was pared by 6 bases and J by 0 bases, with 1 base of the junction left unmatched. Per germline, CDR1 MNHEY and CDR2 SVGAGI.

In its sample, this clone was seen once. The V gene is TRBV4-3, the J gene TRBJ2-7; D is possibly TRBD2 (5 bases). V lost 1 base and J lost 3, with 7 bases in between. Per the germline V gene, CDR1 is LGHNA and CDR2 is YSLEER. CDR3 length equals 13 residues. The CDR3 DNA reads TGCGCCAGCAGCCAAGCTAGCTACTACGAGCAGTACTTC. As protein: CASSQASYYEQYF.

The chain employs TRBV15 and TRBJ1-3; D is unresolved. The CDR3 is made up of 15 amino acids. V lost 1 base and J 4 bases, leaving 11 bases between the germline ends. The germline V gene encodes CDR1 LNHNV and CDR2 YYDKDF (reference sequence). The CDR3 DNA is TGTGCCACCAGCAGAGGGGTCCTTGAAGGAAACACCATATATTTT. Its translation: CATSRGVLEGNTIYF. Using reference TRBV15 and TRBJ1-3 for the parts outside the CDR3, the full variable domain is DAMVIQNPRYQVTQFGKPVTLSCSQTLNHNVMYWYQQKSSQAPKLLFHYYDKDFNNEADTPDNFQSRRPNTSFCFLDIRSPGLGDTAMYLCATSRGVLEGNTIYFGEGSWLTVV.

J is TRBJ2-5 and V is TRBV5-4; possibly TRBD1 or TRBD2 for D (6 bases each). The CDR3 is 17 amino acids. CDR1 and CDR2 (germline): SGHNT, YYREEE (reference sequence). The germline V and J ends were trimmed by 1 base and 2 bases, with 18 bases remaining between them. CDR3 residues: CASSLTGAGGFQETQYF. In nucleotides, the CDR3 is TGTGCCAGCAGCTTGACGGGGGCCGGGGGATTTCAAGAGACCCAGTACTTC.